This TCR beta chain was captured in a study of CD8 T cells in Susac syndrome. Points from the study as a whole: The study's TCR sequencing and HLA analysis drew on a certain number of individuals. That number was acknowledged as relatively small.

The authors sequenced TCR beta from blood CD8+ and CD4+ T cells. The length of the CDR3 is 11 residues. V was trimmed by 0 bases and J by 11 bases, leaving 10 bases between them. Germline values: CDR1 GTSNPN, CDR2 SVGIG (reference sequence). Reverse transcription used roughly 0.5 to 1 ug RNA and random hexamers. Amplification of TCR beta CDR3 across 54 Vbeta and 13 Jbeta was performed with immunoSEQ multiplex PCR. Using its own MiXCR run on the immunoSEQ multiplex PCR reads, TCRdb lists one record per CDR3 protein. The table has about 430,000 distinct CDR3 sequences, more than 80% seen once; the top ten hold roughly 0.1%. As to this clonotype: No antigen is known for it.

The sample comprised CD8+ T cells from PBMCs. The chain uses TRBV30 and TRBJ1-1, with D hard to call. This receptor was obtained from a human donor with multiple sclerosis. The CDR3 sequence: CAWSVLSPAFF. CDR3 nucleotides: TGTGCCTGGAGTGTATTGTCCCCTGCTTTCTTT.